Below, 22 T cell receptor beta chains from the same sample are listed, as sequenced in a study of cytomegalovirus exposure and HLA in healthy donors. Researchers ran the PCR with 60 Vbeta and 13 Jbeta primers. Repertoires were generated with immunoSEQ multiplex PCR, while TCRdb's copy carries only in-frame clones and drops some. The table lists roughly 150,000 clones, about 74% of them singletons. Sequences were obtained from PBMCs. These receptors were taken from a man aged 40-50 years in good health and CMV-seropositive.

This clone was counted only a few times. The chain carries TRBV11-2 and TRBJ2-5; 13 bases align to TRBD2. Germline V gene sequence: CDR1 SGHAT, CDR2 FQNNGV. With V trimmed by 5 bases and J by 3 bases, 9 bases remained unmatched. The length of the CDR3 is 17 residues. The CDR3 bases are TGTGCCAGCAGCCAAATAGGACTAGCGGGAGTAAAAGAGACCCAGTACTTC. This codes for CASSQIGLAGVKETQYF.

The chain is built from TRBV30 and TRBJ1-4, with D perhaps matching TRBD1 (5 bases). The V end was cut by 5 bases, the J end by 8 bases, with 21 bases between. This CDR3 is built from 15 residues. Germline CDR1 is GTSNPN and CDR2 is SVGIG (reference sequence). The CDR3 nucleotides are TGTGCCTGGGGCCCGGGACTCCACCTGGGAGAAAAACTGTTTTTT. This gives the protein CAWGPGLHLGEKLFF.

The chain links TRBV28 to TRBJ2-5; no firm D call. Between the trimmed V and J ends, which lost 5 bases and 2 bases, there was a span of 15 bases. CDR1 is MDHEN and CDR2 is SYDVKM in the germline V gene. This CDR3 comprises 15 residues. CDR3 DNA sequence: TGTGCCAGCAGTCCCCCCCGCACTATACAAGAGACCCAGTACTTC. Translating it yields CASSPPRTIQETQYF.

The CDR3 sequence is CASSRLFGQGGGYEQYF. The DNA of the CDR3 is TGTGCCAGCAGCCGACTTTTCGGACAGGGGGGGGGCTACGAGCAGTACTTC. The rearrangement joins TRBV5-4 to TRBJ2-7, with 10 bases that match TRBD1. The ends lost 4 bases at V and 3 bases at J; junction bases unmatched: 13. There are 17 residues in the CDR3. CDR1 is SGHNT and CDR2 is YYREEE in the germline V gene (reference sequence).

V and J are TRBV2 and TRBJ2-3, with 10 bases aligning to TRBD2. The CDR3 length is 16 residues. Per the germline V gene, CDR1 is SNHLY and CDR2 is FYNNEI. Trimming took 5 bases from V and 2 from J; bases not matched to a gene: 7. CDR3 DNA sequence: TGTGCCAGCAGTCCTAGGACTAGCGGACCCACAGATACGCAGTATTTT. Translating it yields CASSPRTSGPTDTQYF.

This chain uses TRBV5-5 with TRBJ1-2; 7 bases line up with TRBD1. The ends lost 7 bases at V and 4 bases at J; junction bases unmatched: 10. Germline CDR1 reads SGHKS; CDR2 reads YYEKEE (reference sequence). This CDR3 spans 14 amino acids. The DNA for the CDR3 is TGTGCCAGCCTGCAACAGGGGAAGGCCTATGGCTACACCTTC. This sequence encodes CASLQQGKAYGYTF.

The J gene is TRBJ2-7, the V gene TRBV19, with unresolved D. V dropped 2 bases and J dropped 3 bases, with 8 bases sitting between them. The CDR3 runs 13 residues. Germline lookup yields CDR1 LNHDA and CDR2 SQIVND (reference sequence). CDR3 nucleotides: TGTGCCAGTAGTATACAAGGAGACTACGAGCAGTACTTC. Amino acid sequence: CASSIQGDYEQYF.

The chain links TRBV15 to TRBJ1-1; D unresolved. CDR1 is LNHNV, CDR2 YYDKDF, per germline (reference sequence). With 1 base removed from V and 8 bases from J, the gap between germline ends came to 11 bases. CDR3 size: 13 residues. This chain's CDR3 is CATSRGVGGEAFF. CDR3 DNA sequence: TGTGCCACCAGCAGAGGGGTGGGCGGGGAAGCTTTCTTT.

Worth noting for this clone: Mismatch with germline at one junction end may stem from a read error. This sequence joins TRBV4-1 and TRBJ2-2; D is possibly TRBD2 (5 bases). Germline-derived CDR1 and CDR2 are MGHRA and YSYEKL. The CDR3 sequence is 15 residues long. The CDR3 DNA sequence: TGCGCCAGCAGCCAAGGACTCGTTAACACCGGGGAGCTGCTTTTT. This gives the protein CASSQGLVNTGELLF.

The chain couples TRBV27 to TRBJ2-7; 9 nucleotides line up with TRBD1. Per the germline V gene, CDR1 is MNHEY and CDR2 is SMNVEV (reference sequence). J gave up 3 bases and V 4 bases, and 16 bases lay outside the gene matches. CDR3 length equals 18 residues. As DNA, the CDR3 is TGTGCCAGCAGTTCGACAGGGGGATCTCCGATGCTGAACTACGAGCAGTACTTC. This translates into CASSSTGGSPMLNYEQYF.

This chain's CDR3 is CATRAMKTVDSNQPQHF. Here the CDR3 DNA reads TGTGCCACCCGGGCTATGAAGACAGTGGATAGCAATCAGCCCCAGCATTTT. The J gene is TRBJ1-5, the V gene TRBV19, with D possibly TRBD1 on 5 matching bases. The CDR3 runs to 17 residues. The ends were cut back, 10 bases at V and 0 bases at J, with 22 bases in the middle. CDR1 LNHDA and CDR2 SQIVND come from the germline V gene (reference sequence).

This chain joins TRBV11-2 and TRBJ2-5; TRBD2 matches at 10 bases. CDR3 length: 15 residues. V was pared by 0 bases and J by 5 bases, with 3 bases of the junction left unmatched. The germline V gene has CDR1 SGHAT and CDR2 FQNNGV. Here the CDR3 reads CASSLEGSGRETQYF. Here the CDR3 DNA reads TGTGCCAGCAGCTTAGAAGGTAGCGGGAGGGAGACCCAGTACTTC.

This clone was recorded once. The chain joins TRBV29-1 to TRBJ2-3; no clear D. Trimming stripped 6 bases from V and 4 bases from J, with 17 bases between. CDR1 is SQVTM, CDR2 ANQGSEA, per germline. The CDR3 sequence is 14 residues long. This chain's CDR3 is CSVRGVEGADTQYF. For the CDR3, the DNA is TGCAGCGTGAGAGGAGTGGAAGGCGCAGATACGCAGTATTTT.

The V call is TRBV7-3, the J call TRBJ2-5; maybe TRBD1 (6 bases). The germline V gene has CDR1 SGHTA and CDR2 FQGTGA. Trimming took off 5 bases at V and 0 bases at J, with 19 bases between the two ends. The CDR3 runs to 17 residues. DNA of the CDR3: TGTGCCAGCAGCGACACATGGGGGCTAGCACACCAAGAGACCCAGTACTTC. Translated: CASSDTWGLAHQETQYF.

The rearrangement links TRBV5-1 to TRBJ1-1; maybe TRBD1 (5 bases). V gave up 0 bases and J gave up 11 bases, with 17 bases separating them. Germline lookup yields CDR1 SGHRS and CDR2 YFSETQ. This CDR3 has 14 amino acids. CDR3 nucleotide sequence: TGCGCCAGCAGCTTGGGTAACCTGGGGACTGGGGCTTTCTTT. Protein sequence: CASSLGNLGTGAFF.

This clone showed up just once. The chain is built from TRBV19 and TRBJ1-2; a weak D match, TRBD1 (6 bases). Per the germline V gene, CDR1 is LNHDA and CDR2 is SQIVND (reference sequence). Trimming pared 3 bases from V and 1 base from J, leaving 12 bases between. There are 15 residues in the CDR3. In DNA, the CDR3 is TGTGCCAGTAGTATGGGGACAAGGAGTAACTATGGCTACACCTTC. Amino acid sequence: CASSMGTRSNYGYTF.

The CDR3 sequence is CASNTGGNGELFF. CDR3 DNA sequence: TGTGCCAGCAACACAGGGGGTAACGGGGAGCTGTTTTTT. This sequence joins TRBV9 and TRBJ2-2; the match to TRBD1 covers 8 bases. Trimming cost V 6 bases and J 7 bases; bases outside gene matches: 5. CDR3 length: 13 amino acids. Germline assignment: CDR1 SGDLS and CDR2 YYNGEE.

The V and J genes are TRBV27 and TRBJ2-3; D is perhaps TRBD2 (5 bases). The V end was cut by 5 bases, the J end by 2 bases, with 20 bases between. The CDR3 loop spans 17 amino acids. Germline CDR1 and CDR2: MNHEY and SMNVEV (reference sequence). The CDR3 reads CASSPRGSPLITDTQYF. DNA of the CDR3: TGTGCCAGCAGTCCCCGGGGTAGCCCACTAATCACAGATACGCAGTATTTT.

There are a few counts of this clone. The chain carries TRBV5-4 and TRBJ2-4; 13 nucleotides align to TRBD2. The CDR3 has 17 amino acids. V shed 0 bases and J 8 bases; nucleotides not matched to a gene: 8. Germline V gene data show CDR1 as SGHNT and CDR2 as YYREEE (reference sequence). The CDR3 sequence is CASSLGGLAGMEYIQYF. As DNA, the CDR3 is TGTGCCAGCAGCTTGGGGGGACTAGCGGGAATGGAGTACATTCAGTACTTC.

V and J are TRBV6-6 and TRBJ2-2, with TRBD1 as a possible D gene (5 bases). Trimming pared 5 bases from V and 4 bases from J, leaving 8 bases between. The CDR3 length is 13 residues. Germline loops: CDR1 MNHNY, CDR2 SVGAGI (reference sequence). The chain's CDR3 is CASSHTGTGELFF. CDR3 nucleotide sequence: TGTGCCAGCAGTCATACAGGCACCGGGGAGCTGTTTTTT.

The V gene is TRBV5-1, the J gene TRBJ2-3; TRBD1 matches 10 bases. Germline trimming cut 2 bases from V and 6 bases from J; bases unmatched to any gene: 6. Germline-derived CDR1 and CDR2 are SGHRS and YFSETQ. The CDR3 runs to 15 residues. The CDR3 bases are TGCGCCAGCAGCTTATCGGGACAGGGGTACGATACGCAGTATTTT. It codes for CASSLSGQGYDTQYF.

V gene TRBV4-1 combines with J gene TRBJ2-1, with 11 bases identical to TRBD1. The J segment lost 5 bases and the V segment lost 1 base, leaving 7 bases of the junction unmatched. Germline V gives CDR1 MGHRA, CDR2 YSYEKL. The CDR3 is made up of 17 amino acids. CDR3: CASSQVPGTGGHNEQFF. DNA of the CDR3: TGCGCCAGCAGCCAAGTACCCGGGACAGGGGGTCACAATGAGCAGTTCTTC.